The 19 T cell receptor beta chains presented below share a single source sample, sequenced in a study of blood T cell repertoires in COVID-19. The table came from immunoSEQ multiplex PCR; TCRdb's copy has only in-frame clones and leaves some out. The repertoire holds 180,000 or so clones, with about 88% as singletons. The specimen sequenced was peripheral blood. The receptors stem from a man aged 18 to 35 with active or convalescent COVID-19.

The gene calls are TRBV6-5 and TRBJ2-1; D may be TRBD1 (6 bases). V lost 6 bases and J lost 0, with 12 bases in between. Per the germline V gene, CDR1 is MNHEY and CDR2 is SVGAGI. The CDR3 is 15 amino acids. The CDR3 nucleotides are TGTGCCAGCAGCCAACAGGGAAGCTCCTACAATGAGCAGTTCTTC. As protein: CASSQQGSSYNEQFF.

This clone was seen only a few times. The genes are TRBV9 and TRBJ2-7; no clear D gene. The V and J ends lost 0 bases and 1 base respectively, with 11 bases between them. CDR1 is SGDLS and CDR2 is YYNGEE in the germline V gene. The CDR3 is 15 amino acids. CDR3 loop: CASSVGDGPSYEQYF. The CDR3 coding sequence is TGTGCCAGCAGCGTAGGTGATGGGCCTTCCTACGAGCAGTACTTC.

This sequence joins TRBV4-1 and TRBJ1-6, with D uncertain. CDR1 is MGHRA and CDR2 is YSYEKL in the germline V gene. V was clipped by 1 base and J by 0 bases, with 4 bases between them. The CDR3 loop spans 15 amino acids. The CDR3 nucleotides are TGCGCCAGCAGCCAAGTTAGCTCCTATAATTCACCCCTCCACTTT. Protein sequence: CASSQVSSYNSPLHF.

This clone has only one observation. The chain carries TRBV2 and TRBJ1-4; D is unclear. The CDR3 consists of 11 residues. V was clipped by 5 bases and J by 7 bases, with 5 bases between them. Germline V gene sequence: CDR1 SNHLY, CDR2 FYNNEI. The CDR3 DNA reads as TGTGCCAGCAGTTGGAGTGAAAAACTGTTTTTT. Translation: CASSWSEKLFF.

The DNA of the CDR3 is TGTGCCGTGGGGACAGGCATCTTCACTAATGAAAAACTGTTTTTT. It specifies CAVGTGIFTNEKLFF. The chain couples TRBV30 to TRBJ1-4, with 8 positions matching TRBD1. Germline V CDR1 and CDR2: GTSNPN, SVGIG (reference sequence). V dropped 8 bases and J dropped 2; count of bases not matched to a gene: 10. The CDR3 sequence is 15 residues long.

The sample holds one count of this clone. V gene TRBV11-1 combines with J gene TRBJ2-2; 10 positions match TRBD2. Germline trimming cut 8 bases from V and 6 bases from J; bases unmatched to any gene: 6. Germline-derived CDR1 and CDR2 are SGHAT and FQDESV (reference sequence). The CDR3 contains 14 residues. The CDR3 reads CASQMGLASGELFF. CDR3 DNA sequence: TGTGCCAGCCAGATGGGACTAGCGTCCGGGGAGCTGTTTTTT.

The chain links TRBV7-6 to TRBJ2-7, with 12 bases aligning to TRBD2. The CDR3 is made up of 16 amino acids. The trim removed 2 bases at V and 2 bases at J, leaving 4 bases unmatched. Looked up from germline, CDR1 is SGHVS and CDR2 is FNYEAQ. The CDR3 nucleotides are TGTGCCAGCAGCTTATTTCTAGCGGGAGGGACCTACGAGCAGTACTTC. Protein product: CASSLFLAGGTYEQYF.

The CDR3 nucleotides are TGTGCCAGCAGTTACGAGCAGGGCAATGAGCAGTTCTTC. Translation gives CASSYEQGNEQFF. J is TRBJ2-1 and V is TRBV6-5; tentative D call: TRBD1 (5 bases). This CDR3 contains 13 residues. V was clipped by 2 bases and J by 6 bases, with 8 bases between them. Germline values: CDR1 MNHEY, CDR2 SVGAGI.

V is TRBV19 and J is TRBJ2-7; 9 nucleotides line up with TRBD1. Germline loops: CDR1 LNHDA, CDR2 SQIVND (reference sequence). V was pared by 1 base and J by 2 bases, with 6 bases of the junction left unmatched. This CDR3 has 16 amino acids. CDR3 loop: CASSIAIGTGTYEQYF. CDR3 DNA: TGTGCCAGTAGTATAGCTATCGGGACAGGGACCTACGAGCAGTACTTC.

The V gene is TRBV2, the J gene TRBJ1-4; 7 positions agree with TRBD1. CDR1 and CDR2 (germline): SNHLY, FYNNEI. The CDR3 totals 13 residues. J gave up 5 bases and V 9 bases, and 6 bases lay outside the gene matches. This CDR3 reads CARKTGENEKLFF. CDR3 DNA sequence: TGTGCCAGGAAAACAGGGGAGAATGAAAAACTGTTTTTT.

The rearrangement links TRBV9 to TRBJ1-2; 7 nucleotides agree with TRBD1. Looked up from germline, CDR1 is SGDLS and CDR2 is YYNGEE. The CDR3 length is 20 residues. V lost 0 bases, J lost 3 bases, and 20 bases stayed unmatched. The DNA of the CDR3 is TGTGCCAGCAGCGTAGGCGTAGGTTGGACAGGAGGATTGGGGGACTATGGCTACACCTTC. This codes for CASSVGVGWTGGLGDYGYTF.

This chain links TRBV12-3 or TRBV12-4 with TRBJ1-6; D call uncertain. The CDR3 is 13 residues long. V lost 8 bases and J 6 bases, leaving 11 bases between the germline ends. CDR3 bases: TGTGCCAGCTGCCGCACTGCTAATTCACCCCTCCACTTT. It yields the protein CASCRTANSPLHF.

The chain recombines TRBV19 with TRBJ1-1, with D perhaps matching TRBD1 (5 bases). The CDR3 consists of 11 residues. The V gene's germline CDR1 is LNHDA and CDR2 SQIVND (reference sequence). V lost 8 bases and J 6 bases, leaving 10 bases between the germline ends. This chain's CDR3 is CASAGWAEAFF. The CDR3 DNA reads TGTGCCAGTGCAGGGTGGGCTGAAGCTTTCTTT.

This clone was observed a handful of times. The CDR3: CASSQLVGEQFF. The CDR3 nucleotides read TGCGCCAGCAGTCAGCTAGTCGGTGAGCAGTTCTTC. The V gene is TRBV10-2, the J gene TRBJ2-1; no clear D. CDR3 length: 12 amino acids. Trimming shortened V by 5 bases and J by 9 bases, and 11 bases separated the two germline ends. Germline CDR1 is WSHSY and CDR2 is SAAADI.

In this sample, this clone turned up a few times. The chain employs TRBV15 and TRBJ1-2, with a weak D call TRBD1 (5 bases). Looked up from germline, CDR1 is LNHNV and CDR2 is YYDKDF (reference sequence). V was trimmed by 3 bases and J by 3 bases, leaving 20 bases between them. This CDR3 comprises 17 residues. Here the CDR3 reads CATSSPARGDMDYGYTF. The CDR3 DNA follows: TGTGCCACCAGCAGTCCCGCCCGGGGGGATATGGACTATGGCTACACCTTC.

This chain joins TRBV2 and TRBJ2-3; 10 bases fit TRBD2. J gave up 6 bases and V 4 bases, and 13 bases lay outside the gene matches. CDR1 SNHLY and CDR2 FYNNEI come from the germline V gene. The CDR3 totals 17 residues. Written as DNA, the CDR3 is TGTGCCAGCAGTGTTCTAGCGGGAGCTCTAGTGGCGGATACGCAGTATTTT. Amino acid sequence: CASSVLAGALVADTQYF.

The rearrangement joins TRBV14 to TRBJ2-1, with TRBD2 identical over 10 bases. V gave up 0 bases and J gave up 6 bases; unmatched junction bases: 8. This CDR3 has 17 amino acids. Looked up from germline, CDR1 is SGHDN and CDR2 is FVKESK. The CDR3 region is CASSQDRSSGRANEQFF. The CDR3 coding sequence is TGTGCCAGCAGCCAAGATCGGTCCAGCGGGAGGGCCAATGAGCAGTTCTTC.

For this clone: Different DNA sequences within this sample yield the same CDR3. The genes are TRBV18 and TRBJ2-3, with D perhaps TRBD1 (6 bases). V shed 2 bases and J shed 0 bases, with 9 bases lying between them. The germline V gene has CDR1 KGHSH and CDR2 LQKENI. This CDR3 contains 15 residues. The CDR3: CASSPVRGSTDTQYF. The CDR3 nucleotides read TGTGCCAGCTCACCAGTCAGGGGAAGCACAGATACGCAGTATTTT.

This chain connects TRBV7-2 to TRBJ1-6, with TRBD1 identical over 10 bases. The CDR3 contains 15 residues. With 4 bases clipped from V and 10 bases from J, the junction kept 7 bases outside the gene matches. Germline V lookup: CDR1 SGHTA, CDR2 FQGNSA. The DNA of the CDR3 is TGTGCCAGCAGCTACACCGGGACAGGGGAATCACCCCTCCACTTT. Its translation: CASSYTGTGESPLHF.